Following are 8 T cell receptor beta chains from one sample sequenced in a study of tumor-infiltrating lymphocytes in primary liver carcinoma. Blood RNA originated from unsorted whole blood, with germline DNA additionally extracted. The investigators made TCR beta cDNA from approximately 500 ng total RNA, using a constant-region primer. TCR beta libraries came from three nested multiplex PCR rounds using slightly modified ARM-PCR. A C-beta reverse primer was combined with TRBV1-TRBV30 forward primers in the first two PCR rounds, and each round had 10 cycles. TCRdb ran MiXCR on the multiplex PCR reads and lists one entry per CDR3 protein. This table holds about 310,000 distinct CDR3 sequences, 58% found once. Sample: peripheral blood. These receptors came from a woman in her thirties with primary liver carcinoma and hepatitis B virus infection.

V usage is TRBV4-2 and J usage is TRBJ2-7, with 7 bases matching TRBD1. Looked up from germline, CDR1 is LGHNA and CDR2 is YNFKEQ. The J segment lost 9 bases and the V segment lost 5 bases, leaving 10 bases of the junction unmatched. CDR3 length: 13 amino acids. The CDR3 spells CASSATGVGGQYF. CDR3 sequence (DNA): TGTGCCAGCAGCGCTACAGGGGTTGGGGGGCAGTACTTC.

The chain has TRBV6-2 or TRBV6-3 and TRBJ2-2, with D hard to call. Trimming stripped 2 bases from V and 7 bases from J, with 8 bases between. The germline gives CDR1 MNHEY, CDR2 SVGEGT. There are 13 residues in the CDR3. The CDR3 DNA sequence: TGTGCCAGCAGTTACCTGGGGTACGGGGAGCTGTTTTTT. As protein: CASSYLGYGELFF.

This clonotype was picked up many times. The V gene is TRBV12-5, the J gene TRBJ2-3; 8 bases are a match to TRBD2. Trimming cost V 4 bases and J 6 bases; bases outside gene matches: 15. Germline lookup yields CDR1 LGHNT and CDR2 FRNRAP. The CDR3 has 17 amino acids. The CDR3 nucleotides are TGTGCTAGTGGTTCCGCCTCGCAAGCGGGAGAATCGGATACGCAGTATTTT. This translates into CASGSASQAGESDTQYF.

Worth noting for this clonotype: Sequence at one end of the junction differs from germline and may be a read error. V and J are TRBV6-2 or TRBV6-3 and TRBJ2-1, with TRBD2 matching over 9 bases. Looked up from germline, CDR1 is MNHEY and CDR2 is SVGEGT. The CDR3 has 16 residues. The CDR3 DNA reads TGTGTCAGCAGTTACTCGATGGTGGGAGCGGGGGGTGAGCAGTTCTTC. Its protein is CVSSYSMVGAGGEQFF.

This chain connects TRBV28 to TRBJ2-1; 9 bases agree with TRBD2. Germline trimming cut 0 bases from V and 10 bases from J; bases unmatched to any gene: 7. The CDR3 spans 15 residues. Germline V lookup: CDR1 MDHEN, CDR2 SYDVKM. The CDR3 DNA sequence: TGTGCCAGCAGTTTATGGACTAGCGGAGCAAGAGAGCAGTTCTTC. Protein sequence: CASSLWTSGAREQFF.

This sequence joins TRBV6-5 and TRBJ2-5, with TRBD2 matching over 13 bases. The ends lost 5 bases at V and 7 bases at J; junction bases unmatched: 13. The CDR3 has 17 amino acids. CDR1 and CDR2 from the germline V gene are MNHEY and SVGAGI. Here the CDR3 DNA reads TGTGCCAGCAGTCGGACTAGCGGGAGAAATTCTGGAGGGACCCAGTACTTC. It encodes CASSRTSGRNSGGTQYF.

The DNA of the CDR3 is TGTGCCAGCAGCTTCAGACAGCATGAGACCCAGTACTTC. As protein: CASSFRQHETQYF. This chain uses TRBV13 with TRBJ2-5; D perhaps matches TRBD1 (5 bases). With 3 bases removed from V and 5 bases from J, the gap between germline ends came to 10 bases. This CDR3 is 13 amino acids long. The V gene's germline CDR1 is PRHDT and CDR2 FYEKMQ (reference sequence).

The V call is TRBV12-3 or TRBV12-4, the J call TRBJ2-7; tentative D call: TRBD1 (6 bases). Trimming cost V 2 bases and J 6 bases, with 14 bases left between them. The CDR3 has 14 amino acids. CDR3 in DNA: TGTGCCAGCAGTTTACAGGGGCAGGGTGGCGAGCAGTACTTC. Protein: CASSLQGQGGEQYF.